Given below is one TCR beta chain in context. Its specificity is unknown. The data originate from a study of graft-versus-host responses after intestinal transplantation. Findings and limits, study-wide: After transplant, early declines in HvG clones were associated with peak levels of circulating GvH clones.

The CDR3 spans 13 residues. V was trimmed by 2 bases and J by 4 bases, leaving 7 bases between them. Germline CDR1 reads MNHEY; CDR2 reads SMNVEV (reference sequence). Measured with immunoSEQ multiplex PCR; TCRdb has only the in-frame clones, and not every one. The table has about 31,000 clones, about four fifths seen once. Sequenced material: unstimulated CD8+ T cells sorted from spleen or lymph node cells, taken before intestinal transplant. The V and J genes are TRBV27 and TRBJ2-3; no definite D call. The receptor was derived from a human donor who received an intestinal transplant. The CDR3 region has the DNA TGTGCCAGCAGTTTACTCCTCCCAGATACGCAGTATTTT. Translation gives CASSLLLPDTQYF.